This is a list of T cell receptor beta chains from one sample in a study of T cell changes during pregnancy in multiple sclerosis. Measured with immunoSEQ multiplex PCR; TCRdb has only the in-frame clones, and not every one. The data contain 40,000 to 45,000 clones, 90% of them singletons. The sequencing here drew on CD8+ T cells from peripheral blood mononuclear cells, taken in the third trimester of pregnancy. The receptors derive from a female donor with multiple sclerosis, enrolled in a pregnancy study. CDR3s include the opening cysteine and the closing phenylalanine or tryptophan. Each record gives: D gene, V gene, J gene, clone size, CDR3 DNA, CDR3 protein. A D gene is named only where the DNA matches it firmly. For some rows the clone size is stated as once, few or many, or as a class when expanded; others skip it.

d_gene: NA; v_gene: TRBV28; j_gene: TRBJ2-2; abundance: NA; CDR3nt: TGTGCCAGCAGCCTCGGACTATCCAACACCGGGGAGCTGTTTTTT; CDR3aa: CASSLGLSNTGELFF
d_gene: TRBD1; v_gene: TRBV6-5; j_gene: TRBJ2-1; abundance: NA; CDR3nt: TGTGCCAGCAGTTCGCAGGGGGCGACCGTGATCAATGAGCAGTTCTTC; CDR3aa: CASSSQGATVINEQFF
d_gene: NA; v_gene: TRBV6-5; j_gene: TRBJ1-2; abundance: NA; CDR3nt: TGTGCCAGCAGTCCGGGGGTTCAGGGCTACACCTTC; CDR3aa: CASSPGVQGYTF
d_gene: NA; v_gene: TRBV2; j_gene: TRBJ1-4; abundance: NA; CDR3nt: TGTGCCAGCCTCCCCAGGGGTAATGAAAAACTGTTTTTT; CDR3aa: CASLPRGNEKLFF
d_gene: TRBD2; v_gene: TRBV4-2; j_gene: TRBJ2-5; abundance: once; CDR3nt: TGTGCCAGCAGCCCGGGGGAGGGCACCCAAGAGACCCAGTACTTC; CDR3aa: CASSPGEGTQETQYF
d_gene: NA; v_gene: TRBV11-2; j_gene: TRBJ2-1; abundance: NA; CDR3nt: TGTGCCAGCAGCTGGATAGCAAATGAGCAGTTCTTC; CDR3aa: CASSWIANEQFF
d_gene: NA; v_gene: TRBV27; j_gene: TRBJ1-1; abundance: NA; CDR3nt: TGTGCCAGCACCCGACTGGCAGGGTTAAACACTGAAGCTTTCTTT; CDR3aa: CASTRLAGLNTEAFF
d_gene: NA; v_gene: TRBV9; j_gene: TRBJ2-1; abundance: NA; CDR3nt: TGTGCCAGCAGTGATAATAACTGGGCGGAGCAGTTCTTC; CDR3aa: CASSDNNWAEQFF
d_gene: TRBD2; v_gene: TRBV6-4; j_gene: TRBJ2-3; abundance: few; CDR3nt: TGTGCCAGCAGTGAGCGGGGGGCCACAGATACGCAGTATTTT; CDR3aa: CASSERGATDTQYF
d_gene: NA; v_gene: TRBV9; j_gene: TRBJ2-1; abundance: NA; CDR3nt: TGTGCCAGCAGCGTAGGGGGACTTCACAATGAGCAGTTCTTC; CDR3aa: CASSVGGLHNEQFF
d_gene: NA; v_gene: TRBV27; j_gene: TRBJ2-6; abundance: NA; CDR3nt: TGTGCCAGCACCAACAGGGTACTGCAAGGGGCCAACGTCCTGACTTTC; CDR3aa: CASTNRVLQGANVLTF
d_gene: TRBD1; v_gene: TRBV19; j_gene: TRBJ1-1; abundance: NA; CDR3nt: TGTGCCAGTAGAGACAGGGGGCTCGGTGAAGCTTTCTTT; CDR3aa: CASRDRGLGEAFF
d_gene: TRBD1; v_gene: TRBV4-3; j_gene: TRBJ2-1; abundance: NA; CDR3nt: TGCGCCAGCAGCCAACTCCAGGGGGACTACAATGAGCAGTTCTTC; CDR3aa: CASSQLQGDYNEQFF
d_gene: NA; v_gene: TRBV15; j_gene: TRBJ1-2; abundance: once; CDR3nt: TGTGCCACCAGCAGAGAGGACCCCGACAGGTACTATGGCTACACCTTC; CDR3aa: CATSREDPDRYYGYTF
d_gene: NA; v_gene: TRBV19; j_gene: TRBJ1-4; abundance: NA; CDR3nt: TGTGCCAGTAGGCTGGCGGATAGGGGGTATGAAAAACTGTTTTTT; CDR3aa: CASRLADRGYEKLFF
d_gene: NA; v_gene: TRBV27; j_gene: TRBJ1-5; abundance: once; CDR3nt: TGTGCCAGCAGTTTGGGCGATAGCAATCAGCCCCAGCATTTT; CDR3aa: CASSLGDSNQPQHF
d_gene: NA; v_gene: TRBV7-9; j_gene: TRBJ2-2; abundance: NA; CDR3nt: TGTGCCAGCAGCTTCCCAGGGTTATCCGGGGAGCTGTTTTTT; CDR3aa: CASSFPGLSGELFF
d_gene: NA; v_gene: TRBV6-6; j_gene: TRBJ2-1; abundance: NA; CDR3nt: TGTGCCAGCAGTTACTCGGAACTAGACAATGAGCAGTTCTTC; CDR3aa: CASSYSELDNEQFF
d_gene: TRBD2; v_gene: TRBV15; j_gene: TRBJ2-7; abundance: NA; CDR3nt: TGTGCCACCAGCAGACCCGGGATAGCTAGCGGGAGCTCCTACGAGCAGTACTTC; CDR3aa: CATSRPGIASGSSYEQYF
d_gene: TRBD1; v_gene: TRBV6-5; j_gene: TRBJ2-1; abundance: NA; CDR3nt: TGTGCCAGCAGTTATCTCGTGACAGGGGTTTTCGGTGAGCAGTTCTTC; CDR3aa: CASSYLVTGVFGEQFF
d_gene: TRBD1; v_gene: TRBV4-2; j_gene: TRBJ1-5; abundance: NA; CDR3nt: TGTGCCAGCAGCCTGGGACAGGAGGAACAGCCCCAGCATTTT; CDR3aa: CASSLGQEEQPQHF
d_gene: TRBD2; v_gene: TRBV9; j_gene: TRBJ2-5; abundance: once; CDR3nt: TGTGCCAGCACCGGGGGGGGGAGCTTAGGTGAGACCCAGTACTTC; CDR3aa: CASTGGGSLGETQYF